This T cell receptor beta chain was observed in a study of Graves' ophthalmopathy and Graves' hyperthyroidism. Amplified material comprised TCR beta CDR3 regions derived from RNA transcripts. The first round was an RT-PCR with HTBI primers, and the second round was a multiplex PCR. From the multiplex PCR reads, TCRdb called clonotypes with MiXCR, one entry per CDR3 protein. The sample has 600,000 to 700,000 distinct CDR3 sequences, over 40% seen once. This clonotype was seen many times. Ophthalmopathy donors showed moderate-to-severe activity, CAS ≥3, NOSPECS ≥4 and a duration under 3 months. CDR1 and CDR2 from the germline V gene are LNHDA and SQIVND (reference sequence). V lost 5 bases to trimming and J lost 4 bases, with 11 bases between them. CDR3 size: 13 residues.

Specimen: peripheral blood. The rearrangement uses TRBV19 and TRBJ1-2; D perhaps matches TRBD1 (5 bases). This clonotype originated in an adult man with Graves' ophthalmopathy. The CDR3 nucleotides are TGTGCCAGTAGTCCTGACAGTAGCTATGGCTACACCTTC. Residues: CASSPDSSYGYTF.